Presented here are 15 T cell receptor beta chains from one specimen sequenced in a study of neoadjuvant anti-PD-1 for oral cavity cancer. Time point given: after neoadjuvant nivolumab, at surgical resection. TCRdb keeps only in-frame clones here, not all; method: immunoSEQ multiplex PCR. Of around 70,000 clones in the sample, around 84% were seen once. The specimen comprised PBMCs, sampled after nivolumab (anti-PD-1) treatment. These receptors were taken from a person between 40 and 85 years old with oral cavity squamous cell carcinoma.

This clone turned up a few times. The chain uses TRBV7-3 and TRBJ2-1; D might be TRBD1 (6 bases). Germline values: CDR1 SGHTA, CDR2 FQGTGA. The ends were cut back, 5 bases at V and 4 bases at J, with 12 bases in the middle. The CDR3 sequence is 14 residues long. This CDR3 is CASSQGRGYNEQFF. The CDR3 DNA is TGTGCCAGCAGCCAAGGAAGGGGGTACAATGAGCAGTTCTTC.

The table lists this clone with a count of one. The chain recombines TRBV30 with TRBJ1-4, with D perhaps matching TRBD1 (5 bases). CDR1 and CDR2 (germline): GTSNPN, SVGIG (reference sequence). V shed 1 base and J shed 1 base, with 13 bases lying between them. CDR3 length: 16 amino acids. The CDR3 sequence: CAWSDPAGGTNEKLFF. The CDR3 nucleotides read TGTGCCTGGAGTGACCCCGCCGGGGGAACTAATGAAAAACTGTTTTTT.

This clone occurred a few times. This chain uses TRBV10-3 with TRBJ2-7; tentative D call: TRBD2 (5 bases). The V and J ends lost 0 bases and 4 bases respectively, with 7 bases between them. From germline, CDR1 is ENHRY and CDR2 SYGVKD. CDR3 length equals 13 residues. This CDR3 reads CAISESEGYEQYF. The CDR3 nucleotides read TGTGCCATCAGTGAGTCCGAGGGATACGAGCAGTACTTC.

The chain combines TRBV27 with TRBJ2-1, with TRBD2 identical over 7 bases. Losses at the gene ends were 5 bases for V and 7 bases for J; bases not matched to a gene: 8. Germline V CDR1 and CDR2: MNHEY, SMNVEV (reference sequence). This CDR3 is built from 14 residues. The CDR3, as DNA: TGTGCCAGCAGTCGCGGACTAGGAGGGAATGAGCAGTTCTTC. Its protein product is CASSRGLGGNEQFF.

This clone turned up a few times. The chain uses TRBV6-5 and TRBJ1-5, with D unclear. V shed 6 bases and J shed 5 bases, with 11 bases lying between them. Germline V lookup: CDR1 MNHEY, CDR2 SVGAGI. CDR3 length: 13 residues. The CDR3 nucleotides read TGTGCCAGCAGACCTTGGACGGATCAGCCCCAGCATTTT. Translated: CASRPWTDQPQHF.

The V gene is TRBV5-1, the J gene TRBJ2-1, with 8 bases lining up with TRBD1. In germline, CDR1 is SGHRS, CDR2 YFSETQ. The CDR3 is made up of 16 amino acids. J gave up 7 bases and V 0 bases, and 9 bases lay outside the gene matches. CDR3 region: CASSLDVAGGLNEQFF. CDR3 nucleotide sequence: TGCGCCAGCAGCTTGGATGTGGCAGGGGGCCTAAATGAGCAGTTCTTC. The variable domain in full, completed from reference TRBV5-1 and TRBJ2-1, reads KAGVTQTPRYLIKTRGQQVTLSCSPISGHRSVSWYQQTPGQGLQFLFEYFSETQRNKGNFPGRFSGRQFSNSRSEMNVSTLELGDSALYLCASSLDVAGGLNEQFFGPGTRLTVL.

The chain is built from TRBV28 and TRBJ2-7, with TRBD2 matching over 7 bases. Germline lookup yields CDR1 MDHEN and CDR2 SYDVKM. The CDR3 loop spans 15 amino acids. Losses at the gene ends were 5 bases for V and 4 bases for J; bases not matched to a gene: 11. CDR3 in amino acids: CASSPQVGGRYEQYF. CDR3 nucleotides: TGTGCCAGCAGTCCACAGGTGGGCGGGAGATACGAGCAGTACTTC.

J is TRBJ2-1 and V is TRBV11-1; 8 bases are a match to TRBD2. J was trimmed by 7 bases and V by 6 bases; bases with no gene match: 5. Germline loops: CDR1 SGHAT, CDR2 FQDESV (reference sequence). The CDR3 has 13 amino acids. The CDR3 nucleotides are TGTGCCAGCAGGAAGCGGGAGAAGAATGAGCAGTTCTTC. This sequence encodes CASRKREKNEQFF. The full variable domain, in which reference TRBV11-1 and TRBJ2-1 provide the parts outside the CDR3, is EAEVAQSPRYKITEKSQAVAFWCDPISGHATLYWYRQILGQGPELLVQFQDESVVDDSQLPKDRFSAERLKGVDSTLKIQPAELGDSAMYLCASRKREKNEQFFGPGTRLTVL.

The chain is built from TRBV19 and TRBJ2-1; D possibly corresponds to TRBD1 (10 bases). Germline loops: CDR1 LNHDA, CDR2 SQIVND (reference sequence). The CDR3 has 17 amino acids. Trimming cost V 6 bases and J 1 base, with 19 bases left between them. In DNA form, the CDR3 reads TGTGCCAGTAGGGCGCGGGGGGGACAGGGGTCCTACAATGAGCAGTTCTTC. This sequence encodes CASRARGGQGSYNEQFF.

The genes are TRBV5-6 and TRBJ1-2; 8 bases align to TRBD1. Per germline, CDR1 SGHDT and CDR2 YYEEEE. This CDR3 spans 16 amino acids. Unmatched junction bases numbered 13, after V lost 2 bases and J lost 7 bases. This chain's CDR3 is CASSFSSGGQGGGYTF. DNA of the CDR3: TGTGCCAGCAGCTTCTCTTCCGGAGGACAGGGTGGTGGCTACACCTTC.

The rearrangement joins TRBV9 to TRBJ2-1; 9 nucleotides agree with TRBD2. The CDR3 runs 16 residues. CDR1 is SGDLS and CDR2 is YYNGEE in the germline V gene. The junction had 3 bases not matched to a gene; V was cut back by 0 bases and J by 2 bases. DNA for the CDR3: TGTGCCAGCAGCGTAGATTCTAGCGGGGCCTACAATGAGCAGTTCTTC. Protein: CASSVDSSGAYNEQFF.

The CDR3 nucleotides read TGTGCCAGCAGCTTAGGGGGCAGCGGTCCCTACGAGCAGTACTTC. It specifies CASSLGGSGPYEQYF. This chain joins TRBV7-8 and TRBJ2-7; perhaps D is TRBD1 or TRBD2 (5 bases each). V was cut by 1 base and J by 2 bases, with 12 bases left in between. The CDR3 loop spans 15 amino acids. From germline, CDR1 is SGHVS and CDR2 FQNEAQ.

The chain recombines TRBV6-1 with TRBJ2-2, with a possible D match to TRBD1 (5 bases). This CDR3 region has 16 residues. Germline assignment: CDR1 MNHNS and CDR2 SASEGT. The ends were cut back, 1 base at V and 4 bases at J, with 13 bases in the middle. The CDR3 DNA reads TGTGCCAGCAGTGAAGAGGCAGGGTTGCGCACCGGGGAGCTGTTTTTT. Translated, it gives CASSEEAGLRTGELFF.

The chain joins TRBV25-1 to TRBJ1-4, with D perhaps TRBD1 (5 bases). Germline loops: CDR1 MGHDK, CDR2 SYGVNS. CDR3 length equals 13 residues. V lost 8 bases and J 5 bases, leaving 12 bases between the germline ends. The CDR3: CASRGGINEKLFF. Written as DNA, the CDR3 is TGTGCCAGCCGTGGGGGGATCAATGAAAAACTGTTTTTT. The full variable domain, its missing parts supplied by reference TRBV25-1 and TRBJ1-4, is EADIYQTPRYLVIGTGKKITLECSQTMGHDKMYWYQQDPGMELHLIHYSYGVNSTEKGDLSSESTVSRIRTEHFPLTLESARPSHTSQYLCASRGGINEKLFFGSGTQLSVL.

The rearrangement links TRBV2 to TRBJ1-5; D may be TRBD1 (5 bases). V was trimmed by 4 bases and J by 3 bases, leaving 16 bases between them. The CDR3 is made up of 16 amino acids. Germline loops: CDR1 SNHLY, CDR2 FYNNEI. The CDR3, as DNA: TGTGCCAGCAGTGCGCAGGGTCTTAGAAACAATCAGCCCCAGCATTTT. Residues: CASSAQGLRNNQPQHF.